This TCR beta chain was observed in a study of blood T cell repertoires in COVID-19 (TCRdb year 2020). About the study as a whole: The collaborator samples originated in the United States, Italy and Spain and spanned the acute and convalescent phases of COVID-19. A freely available public database, intended as a resource for researchers studying the immune response to SARS-CoV-2, is where the repertoires were released. The material from the prospective study consisted of cDNA or gDNA derived from T cells, B-cell-depleted T cells, or PBMCs. Nearly every sample came with metadata listing a de-identified subject ID, COVID-19 status, age in years and sex. Where available, HLA class I and class II types were taken from metadata supplied by the sample provider and were not determined by assay-based typing. Samples came from the ongoing ImmuneRACE study (first 160 participants) plus 1,254 subjects from 6 global collaborators. The dataset comprised deeply sampled blood TCRbeta repertoires from subjects exposed to, actively infected with, or recovered from COVID-19. The research as a whole found: The amount of clinical and demographic metadata varied by source and participant and was provided uncurated.

The CDR3 spans 16 residues, from the cysteine through the phenylalanine. CDR3 DNA only is kept here, 48 bases in frame from base 1. At the junction V is shortened by 6 bases and J by 3 bases; bases outside the gene matches: 5. The CDR1 and CDR2 encoded by the germline V gene are LGHNT and FRNRAP. Collaborating institutions collected whole blood in K2EDTA tubes following their own protocols. For TCRbeta analysis, collaborator samples were shipped as frozen whole blood, as isolated PBMCs, or as DNA extracted from either sample type. Of note for this clone: Its antigen specificity is not known. No clone much larger than this one lies a single base away; base qualities are absent.

The immunoSEQ Assay, a bias-controlled multiplex PCR, was used to amplify TCRbeta CDR3 regions from genomic DNA. Per the original workflow: The number of nucleated cells in each sample was estimated from the amplification of reference gene primers within the assay. To quantify the absolute abundance of each unique TCRbeta CDR3 rearrangement, sequence reads were collapsed and filtered. Productive Simpson clonality was computed per sample as the square root of Simpson's diversity index over productive rearrangements. TCRdb limited this immuneACCESS table to in-frame rearrangements with V and J called. A share of clones is missing; checked studies link under half to unresolved V genes, and the rest is unexplained. The V and J calls and clone size come from that table; D and trimming were worked out from the DNA. The sample table shows fewer than 45,000 clones, and about 85% are seen once. Roughly 13% of the sample comes from the top ten.

The source material was peripheral blood. Recombination linked TRBV12-5 to TRBJ2-3, with 14 bases in between that match TRBD2. The clonotype originates from a human donor in a cohort sampled during active COVID-19. The DNA sequence is TGTGCTAGTGGGAACCGACTAGCGGGGGGGACAGATACGCAGTATTTT. Translated, this gives CASGNRLAGGTDTQYF.